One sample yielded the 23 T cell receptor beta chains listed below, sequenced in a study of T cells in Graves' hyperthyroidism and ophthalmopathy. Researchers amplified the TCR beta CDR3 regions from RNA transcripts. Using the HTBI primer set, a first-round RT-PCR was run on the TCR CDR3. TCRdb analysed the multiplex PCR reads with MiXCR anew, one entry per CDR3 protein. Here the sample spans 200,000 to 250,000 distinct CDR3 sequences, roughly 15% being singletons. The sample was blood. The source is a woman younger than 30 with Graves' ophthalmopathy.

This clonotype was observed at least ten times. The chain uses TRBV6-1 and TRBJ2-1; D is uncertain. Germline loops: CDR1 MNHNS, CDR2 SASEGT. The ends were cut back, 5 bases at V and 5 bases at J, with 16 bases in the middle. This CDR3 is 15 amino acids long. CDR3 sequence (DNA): TGTGCCAGCAGTTCCCCCCCCCCGGCTAACAATGAGCAGTTCTTC. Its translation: CASSSPPPANNEQFF.

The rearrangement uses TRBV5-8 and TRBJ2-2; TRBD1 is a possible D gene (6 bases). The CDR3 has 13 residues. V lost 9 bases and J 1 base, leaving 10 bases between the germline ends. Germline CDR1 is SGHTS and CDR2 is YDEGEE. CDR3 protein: CATADRNTGELFF. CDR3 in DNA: TGTGCCACAGCGGACAGGAACACCGGGGAGCTGTTTTTT.

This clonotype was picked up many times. In DNA form, the CDR3 reads TGTGCCACCAGTGATTTCCCCAGCCCGGGAGCTTTCTTT. This encodes CATSDFPSPGAFF. The rearrangement joins TRBV24-1 to TRBJ1-1; D uncertain. The CDR3 is 13 amino acids. V gave up 1 base and J gave up 10 bases, with 12 bases separating them. CDR1 and CDR2 from the germline V gene are KGHDR and SFDVKD.

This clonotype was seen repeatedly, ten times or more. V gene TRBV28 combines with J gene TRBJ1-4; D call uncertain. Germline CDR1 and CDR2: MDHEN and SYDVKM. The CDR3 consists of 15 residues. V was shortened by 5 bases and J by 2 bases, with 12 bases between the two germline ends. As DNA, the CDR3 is TGTGCCAGCAGTCCCGCCTTAGGGACTAATGAAAAACTGTTTTTT. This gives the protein CASSPALGTNEKLFF. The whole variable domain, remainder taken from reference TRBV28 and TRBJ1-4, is DVKVTQSSRYLVKRTGEKVFLECVQDMDHENMFWYRQDPGLGLRLIYFSYDVKMKEKGDIPEGYSVSREKKERFSLILESASTNQTSMYLCASSPALGTNEKLFFGSGTQLSVL.

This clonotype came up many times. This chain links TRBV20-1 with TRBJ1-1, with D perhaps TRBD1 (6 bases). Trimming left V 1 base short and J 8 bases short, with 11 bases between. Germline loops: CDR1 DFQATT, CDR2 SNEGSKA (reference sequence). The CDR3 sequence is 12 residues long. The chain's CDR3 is CSARAGGSEAFF. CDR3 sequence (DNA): TGCAGTGCTAGAGCGGGGGGCTCGGAAGCTTTCTTT.

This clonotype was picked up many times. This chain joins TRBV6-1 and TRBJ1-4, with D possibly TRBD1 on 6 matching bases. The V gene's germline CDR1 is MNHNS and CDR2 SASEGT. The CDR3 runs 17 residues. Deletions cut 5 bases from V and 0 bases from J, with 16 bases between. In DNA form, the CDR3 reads TGTGCCAGCAGTTACACGCAGGGGTCTGCAACTAATGAAAAACTGTTTTTT. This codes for CASSYTQGSATNEKLFF.

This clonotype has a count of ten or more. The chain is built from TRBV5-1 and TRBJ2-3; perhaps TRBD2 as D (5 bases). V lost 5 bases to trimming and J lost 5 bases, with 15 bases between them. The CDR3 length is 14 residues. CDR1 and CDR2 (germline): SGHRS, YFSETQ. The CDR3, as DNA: TGCGCCAGCAGAAACGGGAACGTCCAAGATACGCAGTATTTT. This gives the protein CASRNGNVQDTQYF.

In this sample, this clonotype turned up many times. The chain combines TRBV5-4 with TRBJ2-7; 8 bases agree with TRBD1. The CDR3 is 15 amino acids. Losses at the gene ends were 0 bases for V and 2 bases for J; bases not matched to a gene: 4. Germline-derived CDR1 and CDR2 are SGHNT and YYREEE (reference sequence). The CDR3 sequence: CASSLVETGAYEQYF. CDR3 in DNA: TGTGCCAGCAGCTTGGTCGAGACAGGGGCCTACGAGCAGTACTTC.

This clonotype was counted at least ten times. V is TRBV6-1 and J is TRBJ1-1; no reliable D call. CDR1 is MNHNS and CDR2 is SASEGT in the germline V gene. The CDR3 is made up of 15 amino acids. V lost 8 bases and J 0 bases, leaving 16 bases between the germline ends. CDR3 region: CASLSGKNMNTEAFF. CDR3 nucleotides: TGTGCCAGCTTGTCGGGGAAAAATATGAACACTGAAGCTTTCTTT.

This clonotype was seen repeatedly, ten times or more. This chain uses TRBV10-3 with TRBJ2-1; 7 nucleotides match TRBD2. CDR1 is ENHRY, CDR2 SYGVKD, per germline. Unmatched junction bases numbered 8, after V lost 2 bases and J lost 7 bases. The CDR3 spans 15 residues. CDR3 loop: CAISEGQREGNEQFF. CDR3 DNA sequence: TGTGCCATCAGTGAGGGCCAGCGGGAAGGGAATGAGCAGTTCTTC.

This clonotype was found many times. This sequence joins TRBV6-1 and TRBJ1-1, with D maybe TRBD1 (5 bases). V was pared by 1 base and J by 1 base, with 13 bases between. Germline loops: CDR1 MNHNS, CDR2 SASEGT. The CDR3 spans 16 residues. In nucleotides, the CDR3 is TGTGCCAGCAGTGAAGTCAACAGGCGGCCGAACACTGAAGCTTTCTTT. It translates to CASSEVNRRPNTEAFF.

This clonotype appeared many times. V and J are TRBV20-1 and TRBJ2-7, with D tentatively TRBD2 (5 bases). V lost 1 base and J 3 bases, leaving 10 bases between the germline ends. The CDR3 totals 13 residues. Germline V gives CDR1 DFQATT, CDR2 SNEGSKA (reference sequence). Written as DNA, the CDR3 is TGCAGTGCTAGAGTAGCGCCAAGCTACGAGCAGTACTTC. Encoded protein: CSARVAPSYEQYF.

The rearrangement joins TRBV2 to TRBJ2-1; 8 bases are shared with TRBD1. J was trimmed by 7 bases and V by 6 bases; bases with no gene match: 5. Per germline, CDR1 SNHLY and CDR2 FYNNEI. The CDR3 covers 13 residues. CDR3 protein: CASRETGDNEQFF. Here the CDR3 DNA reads TGTGCCAGCAGGGAGACAGGGGATAATGAGCAGTTCTTC. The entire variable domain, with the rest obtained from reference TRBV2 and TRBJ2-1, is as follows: EPEVTQTPSHQVTQMGQEVILRCVPISNHLYFYWYRQILGQKVEFLVSFYNNEISEKSEIFDDQFSVERPDGSNFTLKIRSTKLEDSAMYFCASRETGDNEQFFGPGTRLTVL.

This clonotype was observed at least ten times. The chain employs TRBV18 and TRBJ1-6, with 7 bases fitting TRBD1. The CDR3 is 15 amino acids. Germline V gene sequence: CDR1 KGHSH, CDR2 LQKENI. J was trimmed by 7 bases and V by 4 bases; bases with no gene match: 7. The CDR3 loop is CASSQQGTRNSPLHF. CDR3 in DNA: TGTGCCAGCTCACAACAGGGGACTAGAAATTCACCCCTCCACTTT.

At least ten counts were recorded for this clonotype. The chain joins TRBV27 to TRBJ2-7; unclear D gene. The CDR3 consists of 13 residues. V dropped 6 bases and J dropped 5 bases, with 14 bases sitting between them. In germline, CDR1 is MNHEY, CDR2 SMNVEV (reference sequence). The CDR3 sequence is CASSPLDLNEQYF. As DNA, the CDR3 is TGTGCCAGCAGCCCGCTAGACTTGAACGAGCAGTACTTC.

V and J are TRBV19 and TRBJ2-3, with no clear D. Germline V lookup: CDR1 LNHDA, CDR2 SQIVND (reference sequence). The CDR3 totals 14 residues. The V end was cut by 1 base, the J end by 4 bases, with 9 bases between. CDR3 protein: CASSIVWGSDTQYF. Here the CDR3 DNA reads TGTGCCAGTAGTATAGTATGGGGATCAGATACGCAGTATTTT. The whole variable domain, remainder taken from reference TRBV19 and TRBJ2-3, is DGGITQSPKYLFRKEGQNVTLSCEQNLNHDAMYWYRQDPGQGLRLIYYSQIVNDFQKGDIAEGYSVSREKKESFPLTVTSAQKNPTAFYLCASSIVWGSDTQYFGPGTRLTVL.

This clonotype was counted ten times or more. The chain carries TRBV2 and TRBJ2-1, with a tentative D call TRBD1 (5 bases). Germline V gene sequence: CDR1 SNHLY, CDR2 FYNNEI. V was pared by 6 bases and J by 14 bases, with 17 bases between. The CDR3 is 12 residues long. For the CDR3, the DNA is TGTGCCAGCAGCGCCCAGGGTAAGGTCGAGTTCTTC. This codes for CASSAQGKVEFF.

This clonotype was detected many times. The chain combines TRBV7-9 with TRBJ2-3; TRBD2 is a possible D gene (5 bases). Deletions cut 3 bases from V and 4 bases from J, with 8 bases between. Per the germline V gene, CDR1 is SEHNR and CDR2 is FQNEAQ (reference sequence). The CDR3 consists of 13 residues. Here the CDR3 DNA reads TGTGCCAGCAGCTTCCGGACTGCAGATACGCAGTATTTT. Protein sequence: CASSFRTADTQYF.

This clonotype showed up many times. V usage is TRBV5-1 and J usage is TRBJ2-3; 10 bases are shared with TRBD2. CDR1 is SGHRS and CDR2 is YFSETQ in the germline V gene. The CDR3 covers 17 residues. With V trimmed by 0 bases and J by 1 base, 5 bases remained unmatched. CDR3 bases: TGCGCCAGCAGCTTGGCGTCGGGACTAGCGCGCACAGATACGCAGTATTTT. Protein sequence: CASSLASGLARTDTQYF.

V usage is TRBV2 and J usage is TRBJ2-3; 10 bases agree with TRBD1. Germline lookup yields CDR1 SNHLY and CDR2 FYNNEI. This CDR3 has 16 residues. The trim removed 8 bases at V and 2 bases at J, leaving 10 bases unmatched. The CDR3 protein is CASQGRDRGLTDTQYF. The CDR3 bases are TGTGCCAGCCAGGGTCGGGACAGGGGCCTCACAGATACGCAGTATTTT. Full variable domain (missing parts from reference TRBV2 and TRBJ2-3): EPEVTQTPSHQVTQMGQEVILRCVPISNHLYFYWYRQILGQKVEFLVSFYNNEISEKSEIFDDQFSVERPDGSNFTLKIRSTKLEDSAMYFCASQGRDRGLTDTQYFGPGTRLTVL.

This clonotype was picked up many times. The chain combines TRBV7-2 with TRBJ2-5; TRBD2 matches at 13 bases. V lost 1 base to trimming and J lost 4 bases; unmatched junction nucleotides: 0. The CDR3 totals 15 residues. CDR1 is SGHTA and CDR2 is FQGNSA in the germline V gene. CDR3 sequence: CASSLGLAGGETQYF. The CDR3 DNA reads TGTGCCAGCAGCTTAGGACTAGCGGGAGGAGAGACCCAGTACTTC.

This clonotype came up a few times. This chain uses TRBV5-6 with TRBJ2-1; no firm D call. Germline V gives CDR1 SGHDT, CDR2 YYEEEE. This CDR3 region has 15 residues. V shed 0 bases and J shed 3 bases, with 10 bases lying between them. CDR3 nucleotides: TGTGCCAGCAGCTTGGACTTGTCAATCTACAATGAGCAGTTCTTC. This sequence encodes CASSLDLSIYNEQFF.

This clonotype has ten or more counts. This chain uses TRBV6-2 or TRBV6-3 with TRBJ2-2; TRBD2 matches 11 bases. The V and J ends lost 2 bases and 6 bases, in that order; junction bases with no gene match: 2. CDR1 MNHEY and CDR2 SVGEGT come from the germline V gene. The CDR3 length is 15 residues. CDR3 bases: TGTGCCAGCAGTTACGGACTAGCGGGCTCCGGGGAGCTGTTTTTT. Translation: CASSYGLAGSGELFF.